Here is one T cell receptor (beta chain) with its context. As yet, its antigen is unknown. The germline V gene has CDR1 KGHSH and CDR2 LQKENI. V was cut by 0 bases and J by 4 bases, with 9 bases left in between. CDR3 length: 15 amino acids. This entry comes from a study of siplizumab effects on memory and regulatory T cells. Study-wide findings and caveats: Under siplizumab, alloreactive sequences traced to unstimulated CD4+ memory cells were significantly reduced. Unstimulated subset assignment was obtained for only a minor fraction of alloreactive clones. Both greater diversity than memory cells and a major contribution to the alloresponse seemed to characterize naive T cells.

About 10^5 TCR templates per sample were sequenced. Profiling relied on immunoSEQ multiplex PCR, and the TCRdb table lists in-frame clones only, not all of them. In the table there are about 120,000 clones, around 94% of which are singletons. The rearrangement links TRBV18 to TRBJ1-4; maybe TRBD1 (5 bases). The clonotype originates from a human donor in good health. The specimen sequenced was non-Treg CD4+ T cells sorted from blood. The CDR3 reads CASSPPSGRNEKLFF. CDR3 DNA sequence: TGTGCCAGCTCACCACCGTCAGGGCGTAATGAAAAACTGTTTTTT.